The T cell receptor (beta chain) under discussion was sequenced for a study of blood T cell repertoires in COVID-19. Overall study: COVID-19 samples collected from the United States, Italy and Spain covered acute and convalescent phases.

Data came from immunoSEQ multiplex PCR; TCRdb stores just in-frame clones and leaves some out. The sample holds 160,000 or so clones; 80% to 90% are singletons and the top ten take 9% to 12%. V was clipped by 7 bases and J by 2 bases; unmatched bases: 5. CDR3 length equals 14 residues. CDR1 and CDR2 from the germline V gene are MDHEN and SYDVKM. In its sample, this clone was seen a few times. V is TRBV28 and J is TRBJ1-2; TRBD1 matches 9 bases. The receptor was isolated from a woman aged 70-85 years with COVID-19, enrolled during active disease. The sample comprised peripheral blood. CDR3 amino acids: CASIRTGENYGYTF. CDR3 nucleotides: TGTGCCAGCATCAGGACAGGGGAAAACTATGGCTACACCTTC.